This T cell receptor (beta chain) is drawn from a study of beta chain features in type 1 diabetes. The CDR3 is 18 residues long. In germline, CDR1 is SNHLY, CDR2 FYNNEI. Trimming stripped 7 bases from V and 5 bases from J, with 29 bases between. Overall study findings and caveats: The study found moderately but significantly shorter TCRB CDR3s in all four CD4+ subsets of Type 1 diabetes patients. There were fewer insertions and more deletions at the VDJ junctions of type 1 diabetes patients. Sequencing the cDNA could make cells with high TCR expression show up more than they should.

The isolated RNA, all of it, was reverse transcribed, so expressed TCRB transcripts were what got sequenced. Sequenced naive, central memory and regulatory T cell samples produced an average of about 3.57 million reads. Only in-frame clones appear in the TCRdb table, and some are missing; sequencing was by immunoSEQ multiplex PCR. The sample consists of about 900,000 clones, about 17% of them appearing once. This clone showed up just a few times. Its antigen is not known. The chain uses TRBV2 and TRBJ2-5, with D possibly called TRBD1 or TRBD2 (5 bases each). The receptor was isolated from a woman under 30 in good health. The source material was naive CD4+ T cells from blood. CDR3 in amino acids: CASIGSYPGPLSLETQYF. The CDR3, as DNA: TGTGCCAGCATCGGATCGTATCCGGGACCCCTAAGTCTGGAGACCCAGTACTTC.